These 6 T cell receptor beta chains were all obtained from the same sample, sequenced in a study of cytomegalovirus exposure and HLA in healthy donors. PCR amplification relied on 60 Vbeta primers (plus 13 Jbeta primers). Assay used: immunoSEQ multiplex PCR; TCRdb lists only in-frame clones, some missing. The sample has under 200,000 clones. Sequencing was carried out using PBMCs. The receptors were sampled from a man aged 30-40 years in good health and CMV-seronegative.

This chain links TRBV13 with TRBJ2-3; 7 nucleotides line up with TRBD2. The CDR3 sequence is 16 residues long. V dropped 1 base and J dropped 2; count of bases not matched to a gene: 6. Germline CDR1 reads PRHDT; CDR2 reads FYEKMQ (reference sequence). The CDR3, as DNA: TGTGCCAGCAGCTTAGCTGAGGGAGGGTTCACAGATACGCAGTATTTT. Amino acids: CASSLAEGGFTDTQYF.

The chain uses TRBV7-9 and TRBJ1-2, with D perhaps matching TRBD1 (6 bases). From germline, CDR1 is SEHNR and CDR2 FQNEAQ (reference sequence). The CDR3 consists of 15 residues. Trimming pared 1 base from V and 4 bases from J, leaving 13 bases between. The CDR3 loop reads CASSLEPGTSYGYTF. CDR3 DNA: TGTGCCAGCAGCTTAGAGCCCGGGACAAGCTATGGCTACACCTTC.

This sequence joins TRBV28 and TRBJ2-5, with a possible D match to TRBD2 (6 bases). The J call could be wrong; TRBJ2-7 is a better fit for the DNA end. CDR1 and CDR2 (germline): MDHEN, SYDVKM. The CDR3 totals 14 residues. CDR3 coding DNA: TGTGCCAGCAGAGGAGGGCTCTTCCCCTACGAGCAGTACTTC. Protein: CASRGGLFPYEQYF.

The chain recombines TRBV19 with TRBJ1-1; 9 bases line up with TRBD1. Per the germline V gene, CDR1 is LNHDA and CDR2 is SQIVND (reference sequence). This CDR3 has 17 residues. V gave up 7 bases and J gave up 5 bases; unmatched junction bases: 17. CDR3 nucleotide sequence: TGTGCCAGTAATGGTGCAAAAAGACAGGGGGAAGGAACTGAAGCTTTCTTT. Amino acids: CASNGAKRQGEGTEAFF. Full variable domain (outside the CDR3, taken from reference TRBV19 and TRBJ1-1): DGGITQSPKYLFRKEGQNVTLSCEQNLNHDAMYWYRQDPGQGLRLIYYSQIVNDFQKGDIAEGYSVSREKKESFPLTVTSAQKNPTAFYLCASNGAKRQGEGTEAFFGQGTRLTVV.

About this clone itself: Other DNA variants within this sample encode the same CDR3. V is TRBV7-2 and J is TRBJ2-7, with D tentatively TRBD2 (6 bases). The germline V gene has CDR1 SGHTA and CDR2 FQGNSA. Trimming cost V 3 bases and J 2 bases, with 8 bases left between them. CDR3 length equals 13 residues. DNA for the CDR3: TGTGCCAGCAGCTTTAGCGGCGCCTACGAGCAGTACTTC. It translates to CASSFSGAYEQYF.

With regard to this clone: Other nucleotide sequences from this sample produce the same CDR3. DNA of the CDR3: TGTGCCAGCTCACTAGGAGTATCCAATCGCTACGAGCAGTACTTC. Its translation: CASSLGVSNRYEQYF. The chain couples TRBV18 to TRBJ2-7; D is undetermined. Germline V gene data show CDR1 as KGHSH and CDR2 as LQKENI. The CDR3 has 15 amino acids. Deletions cut 4 bases from V and 3 bases from J, with 16 bases between.